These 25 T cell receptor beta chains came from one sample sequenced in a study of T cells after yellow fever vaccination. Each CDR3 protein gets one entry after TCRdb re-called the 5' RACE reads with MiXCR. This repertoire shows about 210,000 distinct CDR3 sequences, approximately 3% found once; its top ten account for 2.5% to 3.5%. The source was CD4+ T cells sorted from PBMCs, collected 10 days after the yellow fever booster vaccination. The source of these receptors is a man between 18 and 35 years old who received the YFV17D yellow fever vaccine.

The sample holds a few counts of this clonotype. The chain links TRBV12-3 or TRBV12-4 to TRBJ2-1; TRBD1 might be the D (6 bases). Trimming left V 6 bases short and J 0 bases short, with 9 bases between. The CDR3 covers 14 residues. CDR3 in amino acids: CASRDRNSYNEQFF. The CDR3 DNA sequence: TGTGCCAGCAGGGACAGAAACTCCTACAATGAGCAGTTCTTC.

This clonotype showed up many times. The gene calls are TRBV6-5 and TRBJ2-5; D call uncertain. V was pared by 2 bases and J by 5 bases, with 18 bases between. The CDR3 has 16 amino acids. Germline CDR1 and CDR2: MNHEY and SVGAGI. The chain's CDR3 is CASSYTPGRLRETQYF. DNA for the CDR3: TGTGCCAGCAGTTACACTCCTGGACGGCTAAGGGAGACCCAGTACTTC.

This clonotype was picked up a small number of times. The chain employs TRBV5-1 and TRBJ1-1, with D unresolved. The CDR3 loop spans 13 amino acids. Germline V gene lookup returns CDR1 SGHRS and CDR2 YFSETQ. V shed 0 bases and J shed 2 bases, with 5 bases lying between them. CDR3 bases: TGCGCCAGCAGCTTGGCTACAAACACTGAAGCTTTCTTT. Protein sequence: CASSLATNTEAFF.

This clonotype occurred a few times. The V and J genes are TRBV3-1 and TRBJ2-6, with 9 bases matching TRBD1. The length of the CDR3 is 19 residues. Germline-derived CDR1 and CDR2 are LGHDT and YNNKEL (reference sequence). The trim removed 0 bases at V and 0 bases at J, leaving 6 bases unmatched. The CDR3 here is CASSQDLGQGISGANVLTF. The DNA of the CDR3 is TGTGCCAGCAGCCAAGATCTAGGACAGGGGATCTCTGGGGCCAACGTCCTGACTTTC.

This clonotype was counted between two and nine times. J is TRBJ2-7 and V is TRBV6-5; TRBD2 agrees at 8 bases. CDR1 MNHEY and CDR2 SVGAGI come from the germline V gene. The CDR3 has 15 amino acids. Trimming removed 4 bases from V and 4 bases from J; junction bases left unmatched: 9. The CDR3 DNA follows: TGTGCCAGCAGTTCAGGAACTAGCGGACCATACGAGCAGTACTTC. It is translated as CASSSGTSGPYEQYF.

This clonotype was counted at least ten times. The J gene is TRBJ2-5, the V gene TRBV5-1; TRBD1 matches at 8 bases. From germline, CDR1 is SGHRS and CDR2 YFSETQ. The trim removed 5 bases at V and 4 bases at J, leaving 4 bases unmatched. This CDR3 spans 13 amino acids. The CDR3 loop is CASRTGARETQYF. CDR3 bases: TGCGCCAGCAGGACAGGGGCTCGAGAGACCCAGTACTTC.

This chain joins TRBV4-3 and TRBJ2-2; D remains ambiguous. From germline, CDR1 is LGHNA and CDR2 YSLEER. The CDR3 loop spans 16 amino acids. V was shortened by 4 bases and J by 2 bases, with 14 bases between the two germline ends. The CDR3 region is CASSRAKSSNTGELFF. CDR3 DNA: TGCGCCAGCAGCCGCGCCAAGTCATCAAACACCGGGGAGCTGTTTTTT.

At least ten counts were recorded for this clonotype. The CDR3 loop is CASSPEERELFF. CDR3 bases: TGTGCCAGCAGTCCGGAAGAGAGGGAGCTGTTTTTT. The chain has TRBV12-3 or TRBV12-4 and TRBJ2-2; D uncertain. Trimming pared 5 bases from V and 9 bases from J, leaving 10 bases between. The CDR3 totals 12 residues.

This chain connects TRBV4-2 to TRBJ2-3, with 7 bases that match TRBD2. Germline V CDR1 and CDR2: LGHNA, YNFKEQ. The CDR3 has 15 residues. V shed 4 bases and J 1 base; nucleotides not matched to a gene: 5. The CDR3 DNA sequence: TGTGCCAGCAGCCCTGAGGCGGGGGGCACAGATACGCAGTATTTT. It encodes CASSPEAGGTDTQYF.

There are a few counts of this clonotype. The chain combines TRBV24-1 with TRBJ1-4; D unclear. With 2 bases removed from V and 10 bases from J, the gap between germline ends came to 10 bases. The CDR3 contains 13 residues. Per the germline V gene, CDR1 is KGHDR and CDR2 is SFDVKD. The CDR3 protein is CATSDSEGGKLFF. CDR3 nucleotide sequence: TGTGCCACCAGTGATTCGGAAGGAGGAAAACTGTTTTTT.

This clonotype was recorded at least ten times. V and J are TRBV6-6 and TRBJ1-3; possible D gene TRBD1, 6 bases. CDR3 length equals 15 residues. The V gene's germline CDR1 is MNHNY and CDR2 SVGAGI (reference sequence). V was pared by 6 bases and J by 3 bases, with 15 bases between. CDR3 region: CASSSPGGGGNTIYF. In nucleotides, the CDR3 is TGTGCCAGCAGCTCACCGGGAGGGGGTGGAAACACCATATATTTT.

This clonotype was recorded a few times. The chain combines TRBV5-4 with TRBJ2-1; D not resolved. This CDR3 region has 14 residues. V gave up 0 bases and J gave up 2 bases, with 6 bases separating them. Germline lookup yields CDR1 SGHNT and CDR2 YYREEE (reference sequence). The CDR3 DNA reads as TGTGCCAGCAGCTTGGTGCAAGCCTACAATGAGCAGTTCTTC. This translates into CASSLVQAYNEQFF.

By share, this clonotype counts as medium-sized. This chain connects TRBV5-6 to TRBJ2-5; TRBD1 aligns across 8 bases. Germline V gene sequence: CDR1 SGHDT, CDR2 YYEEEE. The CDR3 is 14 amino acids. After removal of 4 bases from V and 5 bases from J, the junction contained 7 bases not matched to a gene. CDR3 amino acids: CASSTPGTGETQYF. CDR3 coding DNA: TGTGCCAGCAGCACACCCGGGACAGGCGAGACCCAGTACTTC.

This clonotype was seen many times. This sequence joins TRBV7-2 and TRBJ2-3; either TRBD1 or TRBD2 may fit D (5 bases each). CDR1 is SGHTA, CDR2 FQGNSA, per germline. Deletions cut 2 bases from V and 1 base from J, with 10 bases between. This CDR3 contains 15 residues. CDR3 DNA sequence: TGTGCCAGCAGCTTATACGGGGCGGGCACAGATACGCAGTATTTT. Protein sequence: CASSLYGAGTDTQYF.

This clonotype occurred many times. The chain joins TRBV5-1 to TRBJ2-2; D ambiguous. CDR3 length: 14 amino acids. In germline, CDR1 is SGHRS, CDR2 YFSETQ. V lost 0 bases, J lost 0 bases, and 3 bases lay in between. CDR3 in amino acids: CASSLDPNTGELFF. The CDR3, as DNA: TGCGCCAGCAGCTTGGATCCGAACACCGGGGAGCTGTTTTTT.

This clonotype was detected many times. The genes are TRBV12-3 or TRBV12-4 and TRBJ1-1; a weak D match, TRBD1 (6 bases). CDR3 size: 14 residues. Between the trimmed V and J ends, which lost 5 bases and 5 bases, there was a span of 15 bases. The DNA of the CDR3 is TGTGCCAGCAGTCCGTTACAGGGTGGAACTGAAGCTTTCTTT. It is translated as CASSPLQGGTEAFF.

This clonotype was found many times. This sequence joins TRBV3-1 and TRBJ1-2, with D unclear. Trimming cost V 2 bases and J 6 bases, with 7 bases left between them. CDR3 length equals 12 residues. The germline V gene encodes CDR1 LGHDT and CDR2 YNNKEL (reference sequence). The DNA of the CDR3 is TGTGCCAGCAGCCAATACCGGAATGGCTACACCTTC. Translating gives CASSQYRNGYTF. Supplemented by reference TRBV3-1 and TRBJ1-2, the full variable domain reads DTAVSQTPKYLVTQMGNDKSIKCEQNLGHDTMYWYKQDSKKFLKIMFSYNNKELIINETVPNRFSPKSPDKAHLNLHINSLELGDSAVYFCASSQYRNGYTFGSGTRLTVV.

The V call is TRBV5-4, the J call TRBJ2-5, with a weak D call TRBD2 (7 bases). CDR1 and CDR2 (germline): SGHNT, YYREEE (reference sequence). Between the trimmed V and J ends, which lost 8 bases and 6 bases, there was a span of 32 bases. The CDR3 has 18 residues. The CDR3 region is CARTSTAGGGPSQKTQYF. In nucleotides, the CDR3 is TGTGCCAGGACCTCAACGGCCGGCGGGGGCCCTAGTCAAAAGACCCAGTACTTC.

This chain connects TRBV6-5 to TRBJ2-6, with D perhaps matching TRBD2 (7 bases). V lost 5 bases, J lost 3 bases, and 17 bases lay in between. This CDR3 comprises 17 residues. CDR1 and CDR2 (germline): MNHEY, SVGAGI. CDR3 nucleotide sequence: TGTGCCAGCAGTAAGCCAACAGGGAGGGTTGGGGCCAACGTCCTGACTTTC. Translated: CASSKPTGRVGANVLTF.

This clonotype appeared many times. CDR3 in amino acids: CATQGSEDTQYF. The CDR3 region has the DNA TGTGCCACCCAGGGGTCCGAAGATACGCAGTATTTT. The chain combines TRBV10-3 with TRBJ2-3; a weak D match, TRBD1 (6 bases). V lost 10 bases to trimming and J lost 5 bases, with 13 bases between them. Germline V CDR1 and CDR2: ENHRY, SYGVKD. This CDR3 is built from 12 residues.

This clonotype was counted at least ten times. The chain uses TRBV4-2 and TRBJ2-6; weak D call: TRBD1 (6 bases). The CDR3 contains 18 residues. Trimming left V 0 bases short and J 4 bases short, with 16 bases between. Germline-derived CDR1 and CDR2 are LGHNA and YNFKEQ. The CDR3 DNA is TGTGCCAGCAGCCAAGATGGGCAGGGGCCGGCCGGGGCCAACGTCCTGACTTTC. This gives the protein CASSQDGQGPAGANVLTF.

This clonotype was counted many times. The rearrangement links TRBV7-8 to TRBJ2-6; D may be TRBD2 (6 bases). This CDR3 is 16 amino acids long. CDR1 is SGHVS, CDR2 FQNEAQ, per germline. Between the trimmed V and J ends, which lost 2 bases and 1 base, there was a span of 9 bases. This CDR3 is CASSLSGGSGANVLTF. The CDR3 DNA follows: TGTGCCAGCAGCTTAAGTGGGGGGTCTGGGGCCAACGTCCTGACTTTC.

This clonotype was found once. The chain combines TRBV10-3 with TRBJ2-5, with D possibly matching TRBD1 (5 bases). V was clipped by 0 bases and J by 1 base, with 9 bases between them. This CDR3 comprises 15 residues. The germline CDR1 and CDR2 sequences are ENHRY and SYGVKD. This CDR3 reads CAISESRGGQETQYF. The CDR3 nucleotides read TGTGCCATCAGTGAGTCAAGGGGTGGCCAAGAGACCCAGTACTTC.

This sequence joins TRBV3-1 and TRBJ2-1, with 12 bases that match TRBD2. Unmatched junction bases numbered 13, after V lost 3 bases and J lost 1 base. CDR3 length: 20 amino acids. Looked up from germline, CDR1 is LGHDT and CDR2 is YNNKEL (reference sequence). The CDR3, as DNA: TGTGCCAGCAGCCAGCGGCTAGCGGGGGGGCCTGGAGGATCCTACAATGAGCAGTTCTTC. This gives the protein CASSQRLAGGPGGSYNEQFF.

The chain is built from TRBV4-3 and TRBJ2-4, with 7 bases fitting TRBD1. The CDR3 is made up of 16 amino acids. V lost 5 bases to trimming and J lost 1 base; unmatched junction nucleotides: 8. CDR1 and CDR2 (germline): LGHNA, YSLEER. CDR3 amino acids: CASSDETGTAKNIQYF. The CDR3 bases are TGCGCCAGCAGCGATGAGACAGGGACGGCCAAAAACATTCAGTACTTC.